The sequence of this T cell receptor beta chain was determined in a study of OX40 agonist ivuxolimab in advanced cancers. The repertoire was sequenced with immunoSEQ multiplex PCR; TCRdb's copy has only in-frame clones and lacks some. Altogether fewer than 40,000 clones are present, about 80% being singletons, with the ten largest covering roughly 21%. The CDR3 totals 16 residues. Per the germline V gene, CDR1 is SGHDN and CDR2 is FVKESK. V dropped 2 bases and J dropped 2 bases, with 15 bases sitting between them. Patients had blood sampled at baseline and again on cycle 4 day 1 and cycle 7 day 1. The sample was CD4+ or CD8+ T cells sorted from blood, taken in a trial of the OX40 agonist ivuxolimab. This clonotype was sampled from an adult with an advanced solid tumor such as melanoma, head and neck, liver or kidney cancer. The chain carries TRBV14 and TRBJ1-2, with D possibly matching TRBD1 (5 bases). CDR3 in amino acids: CASSQPGRGANYGYTF. The CDR3 region has the DNA TGTGCCAGCAGCCAACCAGGCCGAGGGGCCAACTATGGCTACACCTTC.